The source of this T cell receptor beta chain is a study of blood T cell repertoires in COVID-19. The authors' processing: Estimation of nucleated cell counts relied on the amplification of reference gene primers. The data were produced by immunoSEQ multiplex PCR, yet TCRdb's version contains in-frame clones alone and is incomplete. V and J calls and clone size are as listed in that table; D and trimming were resolved from the DNA. Counted here are over 350,000 clones, around nine tenths occurring once; the ten biggest clones make up more than 4%. This CDR3 has 14 amino acids. CDR1 is SQVTM and CDR2 is ANQGSEA in the germline V gene. Trimming took off 7 bases at V and 0 bases at J, with 14 bases between the two ends.

The TCR sequence derives from a woman aged 30 to 39 with acute or convalescent COVID-19. The chain carries TRBV29-1 and TRBJ2-3; tentatively, D is TRBD1 (6 bases). Specimen: peripheral blood. CDR3 nucleotide sequence: TGCAGCGGGACAGATCACTCTAGCACAGATACGCAGTATTTT. It yields the protein CSGTDHSSTDTQYF.